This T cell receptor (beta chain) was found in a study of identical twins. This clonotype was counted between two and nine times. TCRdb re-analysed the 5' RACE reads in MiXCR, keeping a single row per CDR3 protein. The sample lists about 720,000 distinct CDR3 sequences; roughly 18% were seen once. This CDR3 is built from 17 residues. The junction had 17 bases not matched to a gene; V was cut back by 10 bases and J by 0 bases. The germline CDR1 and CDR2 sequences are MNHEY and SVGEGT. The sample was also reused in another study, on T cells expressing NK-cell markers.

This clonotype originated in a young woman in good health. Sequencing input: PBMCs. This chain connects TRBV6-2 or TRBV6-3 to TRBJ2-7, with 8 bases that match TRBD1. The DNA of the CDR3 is TGTGCCACTTTCGAACTTGGGGACAGGTCTAACTCCTACGAGCAGTACTTC. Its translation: CATFELGDRSNSYEQYF.